This TCR beta chain was documented in a study of control samples from healthy donors and cancer patients. Generated by immunoSEQ multiplex PCR, the TCRdb table keeps only in-frame clones and is missing some. The sample lists roughly 370,000 clones; approximately 90% were seen once. Germline CDR1 and CDR2: MDHEN and SYDVKM. The CDR3 consists of 13 residues. Trimming left V 6 bases short and J 5 bases short, with 13 bases between. The chain carries TRBV28 and TRBJ1-1, with D unresolved. The sample consisted of PBMCs. The receptor was isolated from a middle-aged man with head and neck cancer. The CDR3 DNA reads as TGTGCCAGCAGCCCGACCCCAGAGACTGAAGCTTTCTTT. Translation: CASSPTPETEAFF.